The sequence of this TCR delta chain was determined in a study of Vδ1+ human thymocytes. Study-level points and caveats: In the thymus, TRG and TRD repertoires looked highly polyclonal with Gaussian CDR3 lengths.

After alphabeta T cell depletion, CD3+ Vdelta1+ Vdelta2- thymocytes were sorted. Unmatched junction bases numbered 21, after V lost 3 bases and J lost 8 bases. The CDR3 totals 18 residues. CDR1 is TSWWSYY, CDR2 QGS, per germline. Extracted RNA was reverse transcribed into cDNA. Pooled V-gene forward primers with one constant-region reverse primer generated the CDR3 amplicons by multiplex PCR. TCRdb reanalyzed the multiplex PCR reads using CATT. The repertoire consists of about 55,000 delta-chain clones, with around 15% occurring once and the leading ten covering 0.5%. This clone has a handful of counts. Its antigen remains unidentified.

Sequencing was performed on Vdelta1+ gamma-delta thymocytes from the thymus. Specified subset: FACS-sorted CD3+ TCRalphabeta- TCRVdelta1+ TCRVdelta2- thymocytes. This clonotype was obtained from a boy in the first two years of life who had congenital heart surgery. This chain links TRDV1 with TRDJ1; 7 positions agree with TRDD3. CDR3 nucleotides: TGTGCTCTTGGGGAGGGGATCCTAAAACTGGGGACACCAGGCAAACTCATCTTT. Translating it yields CALGEGILKLGTPGKLIF.